The 3 T cell receptor beta chains given below trace back to one sample, sequenced in a study of lymphopenia after photon versus proton radiotherapy. The protocol was immunoSEQ multiplex PCR, while the TCRdb copy is restricted to in-frame clones and leaves out a portion. The table records around 70,000 clones, under 95% of them present only once. This specimen was peripheral blood, taken from a patient treated with photon-based radiotherapy. These receptors were collected from a woman in her forties with cholangiocarcinoma.

The genes are TRBV16 and TRBJ1-2, with a tentative D call TRBD1 (6 bases). Germline V CDR1 and CDR2: KGHSY, FQNENV. This CDR3 has 15 amino acids. V was clipped by 5 bases and J by 4 bases, with 17 bases between them. CDR3: CASSDQGQGSYGYTF. CDR3 in DNA: TGTGCCAGCAGCGACCAAGGCCAGGGGTCCTATGGCTACACCTTC.

The chain uses TRBV6-4 and TRBJ1-1; the D gene is possibly TRBD1 (5 bases). Germline V lookup: CDR1 MRHNA, CDR2 SNTAGT. V dropped 9 bases and J dropped 8 bases, with 16 bases sitting between them. The CDR3 has 12 amino acids. CDR3 residues: CASAQGDGEAFF. CDR3 DNA: TGTGCCAGTGCTCAGGGAGACGGGGAAGCTTTCTTT.

This clone was observed a single time. The chain recombines TRBV9 with TRBJ2-6; D may match TRBD1 or TRBD2 (5 bases each). V lost 0 bases, J lost 4 bases, and 17 bases lay in between. The CDR3 consists of 18 residues. Germline-derived CDR1 and CDR2 are SGDLS and YYNGEE. The CDR3 region has the DNA TGTGCCAGCAGCGTAGAGGACGGGACCCTGAAAGGGGCCAACGTCCTGACTTTC. This gives the protein CASSVEDGTLKGANVLTF. The whole variable domain, filled in from reference TRBV9 and TRBJ2-6, reads DSGVTQTPKHLITATGQRVTLRCSPRSGDLSVYWYQQSLDQGLQFLIQYYNGEERAKGNILERFSAQQFPDLHSELNLSSLELGDSALYFCASSVEDGTLKGANVLTFGAGSRLTVL.